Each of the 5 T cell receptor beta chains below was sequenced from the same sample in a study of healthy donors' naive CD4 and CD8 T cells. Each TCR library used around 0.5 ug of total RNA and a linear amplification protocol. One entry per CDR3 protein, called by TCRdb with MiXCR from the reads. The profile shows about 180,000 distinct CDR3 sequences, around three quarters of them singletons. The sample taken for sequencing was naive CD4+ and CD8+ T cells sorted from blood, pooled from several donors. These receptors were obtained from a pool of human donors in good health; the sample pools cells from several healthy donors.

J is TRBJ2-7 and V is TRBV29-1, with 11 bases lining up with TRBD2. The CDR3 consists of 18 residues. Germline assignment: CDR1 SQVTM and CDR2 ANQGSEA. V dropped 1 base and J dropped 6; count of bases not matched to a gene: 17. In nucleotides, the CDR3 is TGCAGCGTTGAAGGACTAGCGGGACCCCTGGCCCTATCGTGCGAGCAGTACTTC. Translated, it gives CSVEGLAGPLALSCEQYF.

CDR3: CSAGGERPETQYF. As DNA, the CDR3 is TGCAGTGCTGGGGGGGAAAGACCAGAGACCCAGTACTTC. The V call is TRBV20-1, the J call TRBJ2-5; 7 nucleotides line up with TRBD2. V shed 5 bases and J 4 bases; nucleotides not matched to a gene: 7. The germline gives CDR1 DFQATT, CDR2 SNEGSKA (reference sequence). The CDR3 totals 13 residues.

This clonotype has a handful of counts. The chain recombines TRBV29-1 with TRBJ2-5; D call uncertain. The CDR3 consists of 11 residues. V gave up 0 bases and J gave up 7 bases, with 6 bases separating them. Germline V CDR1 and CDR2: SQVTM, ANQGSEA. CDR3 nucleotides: TGCAGCGTTGAAGATAGTTGGACCCAGTACTTC. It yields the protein CSVEDSWTQYF.

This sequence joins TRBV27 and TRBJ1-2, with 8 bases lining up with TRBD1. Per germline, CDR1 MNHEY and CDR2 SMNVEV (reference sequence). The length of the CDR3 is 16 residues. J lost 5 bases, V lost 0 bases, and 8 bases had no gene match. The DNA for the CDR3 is TGTGCCAGCAGTTTATCGCAGGGGGCGGTGATGTATGGCTACACCTTC. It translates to CASSLSQGAVMYGYTF.

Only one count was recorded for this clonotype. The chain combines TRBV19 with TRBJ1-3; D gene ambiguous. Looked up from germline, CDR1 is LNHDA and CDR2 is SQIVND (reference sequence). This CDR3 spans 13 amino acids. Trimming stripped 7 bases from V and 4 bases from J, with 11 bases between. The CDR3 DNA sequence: TGTGCCAGTATCCGGTCGGCAGGAAACACCATATATTTT. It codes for CASIRSAGNTIYF.